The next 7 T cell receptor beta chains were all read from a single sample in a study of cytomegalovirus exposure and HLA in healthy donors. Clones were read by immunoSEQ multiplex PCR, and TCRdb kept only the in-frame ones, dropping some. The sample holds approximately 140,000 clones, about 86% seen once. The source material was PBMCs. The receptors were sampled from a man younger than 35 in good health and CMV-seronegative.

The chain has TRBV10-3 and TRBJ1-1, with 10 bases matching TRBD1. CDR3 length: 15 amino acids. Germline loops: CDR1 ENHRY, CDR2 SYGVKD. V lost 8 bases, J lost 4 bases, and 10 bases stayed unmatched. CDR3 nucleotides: TGTGCCATCGGGCGGAGGGACAGGGGATTCACTGAAGCTTTCTTT. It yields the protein CAIGRRDRGFTEAFF.

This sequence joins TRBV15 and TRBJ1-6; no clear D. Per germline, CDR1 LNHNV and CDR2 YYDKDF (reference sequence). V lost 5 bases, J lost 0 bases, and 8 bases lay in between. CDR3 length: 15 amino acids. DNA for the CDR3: TGTGCCACCAGCCCGGGAAGCTCCTATAATTCACCCCTCCACTTT. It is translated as CATSPGSSYNSPLHF. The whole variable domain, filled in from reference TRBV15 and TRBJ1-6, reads DAMVIQNPRYQVTQFGKPVTLSCSQTLNHNVMYWYQQKSSQAPKLLFHYYDKDFNNEADTPDNFQSRRPNTSFCFLDIRSPGLGDTAMYLCATSPGSSYNSPLHFGNGTRLTVT.

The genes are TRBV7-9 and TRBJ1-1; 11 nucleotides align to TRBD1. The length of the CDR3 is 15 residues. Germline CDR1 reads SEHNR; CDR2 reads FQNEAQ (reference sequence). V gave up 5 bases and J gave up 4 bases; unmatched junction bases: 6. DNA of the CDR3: TGTGCCAGCAGCGATAGGACAGGGGGCTCCACTGAAGCTTTCTTT. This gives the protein CASSDRTGGSTEAFF.

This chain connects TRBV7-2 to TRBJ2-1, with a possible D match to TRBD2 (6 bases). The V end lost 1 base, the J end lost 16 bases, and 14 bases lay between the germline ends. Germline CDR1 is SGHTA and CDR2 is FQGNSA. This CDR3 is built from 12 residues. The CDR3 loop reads CASSLDRLDPFF. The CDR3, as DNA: TGTGCCAGCAGCTTAGACCGACTAGACCCTTTCTTC.

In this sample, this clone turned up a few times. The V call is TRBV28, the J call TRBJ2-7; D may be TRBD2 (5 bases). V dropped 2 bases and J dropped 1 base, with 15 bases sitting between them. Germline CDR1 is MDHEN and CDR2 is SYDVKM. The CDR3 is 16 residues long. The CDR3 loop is CASSLGQDLRSYEQYF. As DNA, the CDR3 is TGTGCCAGCAGTTTAGGTCAGGACTTGAGGTCCTACGAGCAGTACTTC.

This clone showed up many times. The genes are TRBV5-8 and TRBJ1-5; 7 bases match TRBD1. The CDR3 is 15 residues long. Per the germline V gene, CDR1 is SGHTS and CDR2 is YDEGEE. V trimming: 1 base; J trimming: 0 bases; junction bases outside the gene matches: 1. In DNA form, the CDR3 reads TGTGCCAGCAGCTTGAACAGGGGTAGCAATCAGCCCCAGCATTTT. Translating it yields CASSLNRGSNQPQHF. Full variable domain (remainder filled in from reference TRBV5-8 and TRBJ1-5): EAGVTQSPTHLIKTRGQQATLRCSPISGHTSVYWYQQALGLGLQFLLWYDEGEERNRGNFPPRFSGRQFPNYSSELNVNALELEDSALYLCASSLNRGSNQPQHFGDGTRLSIL.

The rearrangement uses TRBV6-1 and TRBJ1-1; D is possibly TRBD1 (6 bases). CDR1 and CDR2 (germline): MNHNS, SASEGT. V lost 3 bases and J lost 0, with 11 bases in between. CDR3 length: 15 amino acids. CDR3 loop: CASSDRGGVNTEAFF. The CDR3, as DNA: TGTGCCAGCAGTGATAGAGGGGGTGTGAACACTGAAGCTTTCTTT.